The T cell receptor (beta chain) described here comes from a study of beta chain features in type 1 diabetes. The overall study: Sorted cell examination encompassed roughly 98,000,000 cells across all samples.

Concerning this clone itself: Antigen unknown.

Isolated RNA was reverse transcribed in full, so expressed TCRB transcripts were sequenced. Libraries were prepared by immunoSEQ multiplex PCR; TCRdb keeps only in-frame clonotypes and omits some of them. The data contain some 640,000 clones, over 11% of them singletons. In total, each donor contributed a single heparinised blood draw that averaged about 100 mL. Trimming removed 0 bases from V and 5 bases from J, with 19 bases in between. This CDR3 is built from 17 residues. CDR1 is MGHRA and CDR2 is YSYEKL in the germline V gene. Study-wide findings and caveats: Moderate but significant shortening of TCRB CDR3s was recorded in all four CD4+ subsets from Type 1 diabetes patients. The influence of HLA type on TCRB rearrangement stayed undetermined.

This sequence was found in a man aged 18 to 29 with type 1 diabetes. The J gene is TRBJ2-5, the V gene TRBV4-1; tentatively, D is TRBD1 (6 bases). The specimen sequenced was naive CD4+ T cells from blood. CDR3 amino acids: CASSQEGASRRRETQYF. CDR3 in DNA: TGCGCCAGCAGCCAAGAGGGGGCCTCCAGGCGGAGGGAGACCCAGTACTTC.